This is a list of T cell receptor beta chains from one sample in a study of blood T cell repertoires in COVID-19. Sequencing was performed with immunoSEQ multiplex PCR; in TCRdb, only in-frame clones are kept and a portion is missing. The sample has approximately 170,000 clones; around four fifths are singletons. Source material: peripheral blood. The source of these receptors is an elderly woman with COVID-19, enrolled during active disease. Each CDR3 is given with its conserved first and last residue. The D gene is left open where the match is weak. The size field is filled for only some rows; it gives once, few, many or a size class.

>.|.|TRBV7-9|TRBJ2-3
CASGGSMQDTQYF
TGTGCCAGCGGTGGGAGCATGCAAGATACGCAGTATTTT
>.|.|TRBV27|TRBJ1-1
CASSMNGQSNTEAFF
TGTGCCAGCAGCATGAACGGACAATCGAACACTGAAGCTTTCTTT
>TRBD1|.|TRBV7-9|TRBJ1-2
CASSPRDRDRGYTF
TGTGCCAGCAGCCCCCGGGACAGGGACAGAGGCTACACCTTC
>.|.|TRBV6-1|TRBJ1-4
CASSVGGAATNEKLFF
TGTGCCAGCAGTGTGGGCGGGGCTGCAACTAATGAAAAACTGTTTTTT
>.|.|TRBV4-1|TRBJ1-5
CASSLTGGARQPQHF
TGCGCCAGCAGCCTAACGGGGGGGGCTCGACAGCCCCAGCATTTT
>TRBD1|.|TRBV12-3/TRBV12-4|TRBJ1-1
CASSLRQGGFF
TGTGCCAGCAGTTTACGACAGGGTGGTTTCTTT
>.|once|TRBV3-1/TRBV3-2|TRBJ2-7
CASSPEVAYEQYF
TGTGCCAGCAGCCCCGAGGTAGCCTACGAGCAGTACTTC
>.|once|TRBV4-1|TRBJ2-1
CASSQLGVRSSYNEQFF
TGCGCCAGCAGCCAACTAGGGGTAAGGAGCTCCTACAATGAGCAGTTCTTC
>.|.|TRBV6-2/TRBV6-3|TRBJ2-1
CASSPEGAFSYNEQFF
TGTGCCAGCAGCCCGGAAGGGGCTTTCTCCTACAATGAGCAGTTCTTC
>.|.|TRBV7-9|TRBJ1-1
CASSFRTKGRNEAFF
TGTGCCAGCAGCTTCCGTACTAAGGGGAGGAATGAAGCTTTCTTT
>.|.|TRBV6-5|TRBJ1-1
CASTPLHRHTEAFF
TGTGCCAGCACTCCTCTGCACAGACACACTGAAGCTTTCTTT
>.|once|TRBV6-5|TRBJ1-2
CASSPLQRYGYTF
TGTGCCAGCAGTCCCCTCCAGAGGTATGGCTACACCTTC
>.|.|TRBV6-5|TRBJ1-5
CASSPARLREQPQHF
TGTGCCAGCAGCCCGGCAAGGCTGCGGGAACAGCCCCAGCATTTT
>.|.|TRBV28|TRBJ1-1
CASSTNRNTEAFF
TGTGCCAGCAGTACCAACAGGAACACTGAAGCTTTCTTT
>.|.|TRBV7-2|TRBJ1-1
CASSSAPGLDTEAFF
TGTGCCAGCAGCTCAGCCCCGGGGTTAGACACTGAAGCTTTCTTT
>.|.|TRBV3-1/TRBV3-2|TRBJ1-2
CASRSGANYGYTF
TGTGCCAGCCGCTCGGGAGCTAACTATGGCTACACCTTC
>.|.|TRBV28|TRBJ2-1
CASSFSNEQFF
TGTGCCAGCAGTTTCTCTAATGAGCAGTTCTTC
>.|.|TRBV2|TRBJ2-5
CASRTTAGIETQYF
TGTGCCAGCAGGACCACGGCAGGGATCGAGACCCAGTACTTC
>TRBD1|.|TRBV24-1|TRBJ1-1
CATSDSGQGDTEAFF
TGTGCCACCAGTGATTCGGGACAGGGAGACACTGAAGCTTTCTTT
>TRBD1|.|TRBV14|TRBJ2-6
CASSRSNTGAGANVLTF
TGTGCCAGCAGCCGCTCAAATACAGGGGCGGGGGCCAACGTCCTGACTTTC
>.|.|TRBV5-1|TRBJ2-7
CASSPTGTSQSYEQYF
TGCGCCAGCAGCCCCACCGGGACTTCTCAGTCCTACGAGCAGTACTTC
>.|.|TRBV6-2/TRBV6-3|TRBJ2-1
CASSWYGNEQFF
TGTGCCAGCAGTTGGTACGGGAATGAGCAGTTCTTC
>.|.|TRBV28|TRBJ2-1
CASSLAPRGWNEQFF
TGTGCCAGCAGTTTAGCCCCAAGGGGTTGGAATGAGCAGTTCTTC
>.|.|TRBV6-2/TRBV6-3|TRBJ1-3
CASSSPTVSGNTIYF
TGTGCCAGCAGTTCACCGACAGTCTCTGGAAACACCATATATTTT
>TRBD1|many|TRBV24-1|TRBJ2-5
CATSDSRQGRPETQYF
TGTGCCACCAGTGATTCGCGACAGGGGAGGCCCGAGACCCAGTACTTC
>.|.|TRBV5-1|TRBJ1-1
CASSLVAGNTEAFF
TGCGCCAGCAGCTTGGTTGCGGGCAACACTGAAGCTTTCTTT
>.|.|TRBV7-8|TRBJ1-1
CASSLQMNTEAFF
TGTGCCAGCAGCCTCCAGATGAACACTGAAGCTTTCTTT
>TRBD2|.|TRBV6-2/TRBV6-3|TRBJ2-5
CASSRPGLGEVETQYF
TGTGCCAGCAGTCGCCCGGGACTAGGAGAGGTGGAGACCCAGTACTTC
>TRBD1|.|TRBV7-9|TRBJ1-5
CASSRDSPNQPQHF
TGTGCCAGCAGCCGGGACAGCCCCAATCAGCCCCAGCATTTT
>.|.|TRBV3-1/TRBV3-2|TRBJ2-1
CASSQEGRVSYNEQFF
TGTGCCAGCAGCCAAGAGGGCAGGGTTTCCTACAATGAGCAGTTCTTC
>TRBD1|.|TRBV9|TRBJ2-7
CASSRDSWYEQYF
TGTGCCAGCAGCAGGGACAGTTGGTACGAGCAGTACTTC
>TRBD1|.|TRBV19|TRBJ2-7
CASSFFRQGSYEQYF
TGTGCCAGTAGTTTCTTCCGACAGGGCTCCTACGAGCAGTACTTC
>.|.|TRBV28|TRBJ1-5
CASQPAGDSNQPQHF
TGTGCCAGCCAACCGGCGGGGGATAGCAATCAGCCCCAGCATTTT
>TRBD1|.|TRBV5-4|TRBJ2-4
CASSLERDRSMF
TGTGCCAGCAGCTTGGAAAGGGACAGGTCTATGTTC
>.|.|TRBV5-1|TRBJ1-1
CASSLVQGSTEAFF
TGCGCCAGCAGCTTGGTCCAGGGGAGCACTGAAGCTTTCTTT
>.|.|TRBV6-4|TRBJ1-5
CASISGFGGEGQPQHF
TGTGCCAGCATCTCCGGGTTTGGCGGGGAGGGCCAGCCCCAGCATTTT
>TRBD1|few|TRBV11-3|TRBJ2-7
CASSLTGTGIGQYF
TGTGCCAGCAGCTTGACCGGGACAGGCATCGGGCAGTACTTC
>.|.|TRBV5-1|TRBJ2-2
CASSLGGAPTGELFF
TGCGCCAGCAGCTTGGGCGGGGCCCCGACCGGGGAGCTGTTTTTT